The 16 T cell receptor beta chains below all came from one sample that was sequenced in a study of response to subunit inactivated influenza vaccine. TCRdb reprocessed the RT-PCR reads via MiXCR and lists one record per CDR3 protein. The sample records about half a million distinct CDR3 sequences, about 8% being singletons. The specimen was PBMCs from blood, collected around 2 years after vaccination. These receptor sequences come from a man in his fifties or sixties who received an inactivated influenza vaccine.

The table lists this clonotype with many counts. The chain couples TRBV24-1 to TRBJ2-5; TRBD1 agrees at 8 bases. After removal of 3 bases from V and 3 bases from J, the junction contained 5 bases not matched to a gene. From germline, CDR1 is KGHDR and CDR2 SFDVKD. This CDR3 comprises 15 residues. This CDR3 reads CATSDLGQGEETQYF. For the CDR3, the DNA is TGTGCCACCAGTGATCTCGGACAGGGAGAAGAGACCCAGTACTTC.

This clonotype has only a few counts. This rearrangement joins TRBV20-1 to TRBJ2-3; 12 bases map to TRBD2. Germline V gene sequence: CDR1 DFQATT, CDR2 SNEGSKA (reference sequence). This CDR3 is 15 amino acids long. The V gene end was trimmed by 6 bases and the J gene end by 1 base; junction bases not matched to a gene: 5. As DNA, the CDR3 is TGCAGTGCAAGTGGACTAGCGGGGCGCACAGATACGCAGTATTTT. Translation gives CSASGLAGRTDTQYF.

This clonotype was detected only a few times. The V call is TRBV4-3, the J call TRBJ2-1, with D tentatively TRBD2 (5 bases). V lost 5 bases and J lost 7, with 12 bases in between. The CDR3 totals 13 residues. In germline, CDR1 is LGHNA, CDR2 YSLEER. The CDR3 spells CASSVWRGNEQFF. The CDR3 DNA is TGCGCCAGCAGCGTTTGGCGAGGGAATGAGCAGTTCTTC.

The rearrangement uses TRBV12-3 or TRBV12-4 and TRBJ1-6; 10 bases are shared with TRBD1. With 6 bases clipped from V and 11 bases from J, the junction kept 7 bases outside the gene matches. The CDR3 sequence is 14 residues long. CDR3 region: CASSPGQGITPLHF. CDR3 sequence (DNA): TGTGCCAGCAGCCCGGGACAGGGGATAACACCCCTCCACTTT.

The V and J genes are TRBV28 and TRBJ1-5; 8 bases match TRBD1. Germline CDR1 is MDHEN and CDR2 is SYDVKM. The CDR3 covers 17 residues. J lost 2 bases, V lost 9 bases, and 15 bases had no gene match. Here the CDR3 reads CASLEGGWGQGNQPQHF. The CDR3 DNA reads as TGTGCCAGTTTGGAGGGAGGTTGGGGACAGGGCAATCAGCCCCAGCATTTT.

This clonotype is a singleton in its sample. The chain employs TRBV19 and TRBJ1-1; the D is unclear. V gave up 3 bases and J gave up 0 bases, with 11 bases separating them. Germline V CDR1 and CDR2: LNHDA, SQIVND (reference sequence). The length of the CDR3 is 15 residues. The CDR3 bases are TGTGCCAGTAGTATCGGAGCCACAATGAACACTGAAGCTTTCTTT. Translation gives CASSIGATMNTEAFF.

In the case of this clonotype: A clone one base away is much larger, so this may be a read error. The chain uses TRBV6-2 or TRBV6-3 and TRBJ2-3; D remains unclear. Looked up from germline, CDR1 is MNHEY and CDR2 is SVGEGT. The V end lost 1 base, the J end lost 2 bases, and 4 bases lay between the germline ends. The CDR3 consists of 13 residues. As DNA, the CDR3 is TGTGCCAGCAGTTACTGGCACACAGATACGCAGTATTTT. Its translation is CASSYWHTDTQYF.

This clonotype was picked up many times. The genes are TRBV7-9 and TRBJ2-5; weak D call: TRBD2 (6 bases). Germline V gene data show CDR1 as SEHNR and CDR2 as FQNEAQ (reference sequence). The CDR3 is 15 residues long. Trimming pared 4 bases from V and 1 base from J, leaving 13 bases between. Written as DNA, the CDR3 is TGTGCCAGCAGCTCAGAAGGCGGGACCCAAGAGACCCAGTACTTC. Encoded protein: CASSSEGGTQETQYF.

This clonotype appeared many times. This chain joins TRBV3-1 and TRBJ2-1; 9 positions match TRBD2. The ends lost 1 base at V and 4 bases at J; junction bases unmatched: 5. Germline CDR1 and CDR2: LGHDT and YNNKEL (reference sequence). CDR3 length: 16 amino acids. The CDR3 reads CASSQVPSGVYNEQFF. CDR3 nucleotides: TGTGCCAGCAGCCAAGTTCCTAGCGGGGTATACAATGAGCAGTTCTTC.

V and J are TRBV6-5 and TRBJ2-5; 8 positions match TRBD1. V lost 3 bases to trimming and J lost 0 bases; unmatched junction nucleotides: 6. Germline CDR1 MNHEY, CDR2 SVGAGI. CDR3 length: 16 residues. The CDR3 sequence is CASSYARGPYQETQYF. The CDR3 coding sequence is TGTGCCAGCAGTTATGCCAGGGGGCCGTACCAAGAGACCCAGTACTTC.

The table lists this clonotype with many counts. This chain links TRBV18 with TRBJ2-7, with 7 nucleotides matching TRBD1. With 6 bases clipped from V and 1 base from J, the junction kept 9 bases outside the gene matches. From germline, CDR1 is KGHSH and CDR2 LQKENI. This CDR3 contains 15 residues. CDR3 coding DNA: TGTGCCAGCTCCCGACGGGACAGATATTCCTACGAGCAGTACTTC. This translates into CASSRRDRYSYEQYF.

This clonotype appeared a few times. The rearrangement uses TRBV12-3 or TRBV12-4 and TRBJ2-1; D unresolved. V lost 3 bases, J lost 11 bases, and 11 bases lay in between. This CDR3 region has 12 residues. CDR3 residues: CASSLVGIQQFF. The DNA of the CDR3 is TGTGCCAGCAGTTTGGTCGGCATCCAGCAGTTCTTC.

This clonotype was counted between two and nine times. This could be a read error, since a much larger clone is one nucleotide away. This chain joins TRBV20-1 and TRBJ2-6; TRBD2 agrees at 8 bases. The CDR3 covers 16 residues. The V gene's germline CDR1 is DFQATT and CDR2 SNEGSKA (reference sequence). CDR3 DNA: TGCTGTGCTAGAGATTGGCGGGGGGCTGGGGCCAACGTCCTGACTTTC. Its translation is CCARDWRGAGANVLTF.

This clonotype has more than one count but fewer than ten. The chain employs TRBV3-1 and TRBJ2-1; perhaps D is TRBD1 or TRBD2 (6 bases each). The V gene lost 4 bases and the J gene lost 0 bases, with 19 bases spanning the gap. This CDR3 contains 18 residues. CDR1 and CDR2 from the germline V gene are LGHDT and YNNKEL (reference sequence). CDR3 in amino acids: CASSRKGGGQYSYNEQFF. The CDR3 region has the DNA TGTGCCAGCAGCCGAAAGGGAGGTGGACAGTACTCCTACAATGAGCAGTTCTTC.

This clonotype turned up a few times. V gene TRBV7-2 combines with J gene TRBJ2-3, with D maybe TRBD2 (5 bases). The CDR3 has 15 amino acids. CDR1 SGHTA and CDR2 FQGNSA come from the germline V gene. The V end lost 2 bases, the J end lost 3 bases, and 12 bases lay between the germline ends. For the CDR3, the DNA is TGTGCCAGCAGCTTAAGGACTCGGCAGACAGATACGCAGTATTTT. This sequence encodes CASSLRTRQTDTQYF.

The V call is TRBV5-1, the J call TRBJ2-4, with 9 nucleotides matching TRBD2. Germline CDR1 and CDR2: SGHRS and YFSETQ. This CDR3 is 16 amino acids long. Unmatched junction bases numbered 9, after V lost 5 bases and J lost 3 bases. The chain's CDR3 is CASSPSGVRDKNIQYF. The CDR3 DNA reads TGCGCCAGCAGTCCTAGCGGGGTCAGGGACAAAAACATTCAGTACTTC.